The rows below give T cell receptor beta chains drawn from one sample of a study of cytomegalovirus exposure and HLA in healthy donors. Sequenced by immunoSEQ multiplex PCR; TCRdb stores in-frame clones only, minus some. The data show approximately 150,000 clones, 65% to 90% seen once. The sequenced material came from PBMCs. The receptor set was obtained from a human donor in good health. Both conserved end residues are part of each CDR3. D genes are given only for firm matches. Size tells how often a clone was seen (once, few, many) or the class of an expanded clone, and some rows leave it out.

v_gene,j_gene,d_gene,abundance,CDR3aa,CDR3nt
TRBV5-6,TRBJ2-3,NA,NA,CASSLRLTDTQYF,TGTGCCAGCAGCCTAAGACTCACAGATACGCAGTATTTT
TRBV5-4,TRBJ1-1,TRBD1,once,CASSLGQGEGTEAFF,TGTGCCAGCAGCCTAGGACAGGGGGAAGGCACTGAAGCTTTCTTT
TRBV4-1,TRBJ2-5,NA,NA,CASSQGPGREETQYF,TGCGCCAGCAGCCAAGGGCCGGGGAGAGAAGAGACCCAGTACTTC
TRBV4-3,TRBJ1-6,TRBD1,NA,CASSLRRATGGDNSPLHF,TGCGCCAGCAGCCTCAGAAGGGCGACAGGGGGTGATAATTCACCCCTCCACTTT
TRBV7-3,TRBJ2-6,TRBD1,NA,CASSLDRDSSGANVLTF,TGTGCCAGCAGCTTGGACAGGGATAGCTCTGGGGCCAACGTCCTGACTTTC
TRBV18,TRBJ2-5,NA,few,CASSPPGGVGETQYF,TGTGCCAGCTCACCACCGGGCGGGGTTGGCGAGACCCAGTACTTC
TRBV4-3,TRBJ2-6,TRBD1,NA,CASSQPGQGARGANVLTF,TGCGCCAGCAGCCAACCCGGACAGGGGGCACGAGGGGCCAACGTCCTGACTTTC
TRBV13,TRBJ2-1,NA,NA,CASSSDTFSSYNEQFF,TGTGCCAGCAGCTCAGACACGTTCAGCTCCTACAATGAGCAGTTCTTC
TRBV7-9,TRBJ1-1,NA,NA,CASSLAITNTEAFF,TGTGCCAGCAGCTTAGCGATAACTAACACTGAAGCTTTCTTT
TRBV4-2,TRBJ1-2,NA,NA,CASSQDLSPGLGGYTF,TGTGCCAGCAGCCAAGATCTTTCCCCAGGGTTGGGTGGCTACACCTTC
TRBV10-3,TRBJ1-5,TRBD1,NA,CAMGQGGQPQHF,TGTGCCATGGGACAGGGTGGTCAGCCCCAGCATTTT
TRBV7-2,TRBJ1-1,NA,NA,CATRPGGKDTEAFF,TGTGCCACACGTCCTGGGGGCAAGGACACTGAAGCTTTCTTT
TRBV2,TRBJ1-4,NA,NA,CASSELGHENEKLFF,TGTGCCAGCAGTGAATTAGGACACGAGAATGAAAAACTGTTTTTT
TRBV11-2,TRBJ1-4,TRBD1,once,CASSRQGSNEKLFF,TGTGCCAGCAGCCGACAGGGGTCAAATGAAAAACTGTTTTTT
TRBV6-5,TRBJ2-7,NA,NA,CASSSLYYEQYF,TGTGCCAGCAGTTCGTTATATTACGAGCAGTACTTC
TRBV11-2,TRBJ2-7,TRBD2,NA,CASSPGTSGGYEQYF,TGTGCCAGCAGCCCGGGGACTAGCGGGGGTTACGAGCAGTACTTC
TRBV28,TRBJ1-5,TRBD1,NA,CASSLQGAGQPQHF,TGTGCCAGCAGTTTACAGGGGGCGGGTCAGCCCCAGCATTTT
TRBV4-3,TRBJ2-1,NA,NA,CASSPSGDIYNEQFF,TGCGCCAGCAGCCCCAGCGGGGACATCTACAATGAGCAGTTCTTC
TRBV7-9,TRBJ2-3,NA,NA,CASSSTRTEFMRGDTQYF,TGTGCCAGCAGCTCGACCCGGACAGAGTTTATGAGAGGAGATACGCAGTATTTT
TRBV5-6,TRBJ2-6,NA,few,CASSLFTGSGANVLTF,TGTGCCAGCAGCTTATTCACAGGCTCTGGGGCCAACGTCCTGACTTTC
TRBV5-6,TRBJ1-1,NA,NA,CASSSSPNTEAFF,TGTGCCAGCAGTTCGAGTCCAAACACTGAAGCTTTCTTT
TRBV6-5,TRBJ1-1,TRBD1,NA,CASSYMGQGVFTEAFF,TGTGCCAGCAGTTACATGGGACAGGGGGTATTCACTGAAGCTTTCTTT
TRBV28,TRBJ1-2,TRBD1,NA,CASSSRQGGYGYTF,TGTGCCAGCAGTTCCCGACAGGGGGGCTATGGCTACACCTTC
TRBV19,TRBJ2-1,TRBD2,NA,CAISTSGGFSYNEQFF,TGTGCCATTTCGACTAGCGGGGGGTTCTCCTACAATGAGCAGTTCTTC
TRBV20-1,TRBJ1-1,TRBD1,few,CSARGDTEAFF,TGCAGTGCCAGGGGGGACACTGAAGCTTTCTTT
TRBV19,TRBJ1-6,TRBD1,NA,CASSNRQGSPLHF,TGTGCCAGTAGTAACCGACAGGGTTCACCCCTCCACTTT
TRBV12-5,TRBJ1-1,TRBD1,once,CASGASPGQGNTEAFF,TGTGCTAGTGGTGCCTCCCCGGGACAGGGGAACACTGAAGCTTTCTTT
TRBV5-1,TRBJ2-7,TRBD1,NA,CASSSKDRGGYEQYF,TGCGCCAGCAGCTCTAAGGACAGGGGTGGTTACGAGCAGTACTTC
TRBV4-3,TRBJ2-1,NA,NA,CASSQVGPPIKSEQFF,TGCGCCAGCAGCCAAGTGGGCCCCCCAATCAAGAGTGAGCAGTTCTTC
TRBV5-1,TRBJ2-7,TRBD1,NA,CASSSKPGQGAYEQYF,TGCGCCAGCAGCTCGAAACCTGGACAGGGGGCCTACGAGCAGTACTTC
TRBV6-5,TRBJ2-7,TRBD2,NA,CASSYSRGAYEQYF,TGTGCCAGCAGTTACTCGCGGGGGGCCTACGAGCAGTACTTC
TRBV7-9,TRBJ1-1,NA,few,CASSLGGGLGNTEAFF,TGTGCCAGCAGCTTAGGGGGGGGGCTCGGGAACACTGAAGCTTTCTTT
TRBV2,TRBJ2-7,NA,NA,CASSQETGVYEQYF,TGTGCCAGCAGTCAGGAGACAGGAGTCTACGAGCAGTACTTC
TRBV18,TRBJ1-3,TRBD1,NA,CASSLPPGTGVANTIYF,TGTGCCAGCTCACTCCCCCCCGGGACAGGGGTCGCAAACACCATATATTTT
TRBV18,TRBJ1-1,NA,NA,CASSPSRALTEAFF,TGTGCCAGCTCACCATCCAGGGCCCTCACTGAAGCTTTCTTT
TRBV25-1,TRBJ2-5,NA,NA,CASSARGANQETQYF,TGTGCCAGCAGTGCACGGGGGGCGAATCAAGAGACCCAGTACTTC
TRBV7-9,TRBJ1-1,NA,NA,CASRPDRVNTEAFF,TGTGCCAGCAGACCGGACAGAGTTAACACTGAAGCTTTCTTT
TRBV2,TRBJ1-2,NA,NA,CASRSRSYGYTF,TGTGCCAGCAGGTCACGTAGCTATGGCTACACCTTC